Listed below are T cell receptor beta chains from one sample, sequenced in a study of blood T cells in healthy people across ages. TCRdb processed the 5' RACE reads anew with MiXCR; each CDR3 protein has one entry. This sample yields around 990,000 distinct CDR3 sequences, of which under 30% are seen a single time; less than 0.85% belongs to the top ten. A further study also used this sample, focusing on T cells of mothers and their children.

Sequenced sample: blood. The receptors stem from a girl between 2 and 10 years old in good health. The CDR3 runs from the conserved cysteine through the conserved F or W. A D gene is named only where the DNA matches it firmly. Some rows mark clone size as missing; the rest say once, few, many or name a class of expanded clone.

.	TRBV28	.	TRBJ2-7	CASKQTRGLGDEQYF	TGTGCCAGCAAACAGACCAGGGGACTCGGGGACGAGCAGTACTTC
.	TRBV12-3/TRBV12-4	.	TRBJ1-6	CASSLMGLPLHF	TGTGCCAGCAGTTTAATGGGGCTACCCCTCCACTTT
.	TRBV7-9	.	TRBJ2-3	CASGTGHLKDTQYF	TGTGCCAGCGGGACGGGACATTTGAAGGATACGCAGTATTTT
few	TRBV4-1	TRBD2	TRBJ2-7	CASSQVAGVLYEQYF	TGCGCCAGCAGCCAAGTAGCGGGGGTCCTTTACGAGCAGTACTTC
.	TRBV6-6	TRBD2	TRBJ2-3	CASRLAGKSTDTQYF	TGTGCCAGCAGACTAGCGGGCAAGAGCACAGATACGCAGTATTTT
.	TRBV5-1	TRBD2	TRBJ2-5	CASSRSAGSQETQYF	TGCGCCAGCAGCCGATCAGCGGGATCCCAAGAGACCCAGTACTTC
.	TRBV14	.	TRBJ2-1	CASSQDTSSGDEQFF	TGTGCCAGCAGCCAAGATACTAGCTCGGGGGATGAGCAGTTCTTC
.	TRBV24-1	TRBD1	TRBJ2-3	CATSDRDRGRADTQYF	TGTGCCACCAGTGATAGGGACAGGGGAAGAGCAGATACGCAGTATTTT
.	TRBV6-5	.	TRBJ2-1	CASSYSRYNEQFF	TGTGCCAGCAGTTACTCTAGGTACAATGAGCAGTTCTTC
few	TRBV28	TRBD1	TRBJ1-1	CASSPGTGGWTEAFF	TGTGCCAGCAGTCCCGGGACAGGGGGTTGGACTGAAGCTTTCTTT
.	TRBV7-2	TRBD2	TRBJ2-1	CASSLGLAGGYEQFF	TGCGCCAGCAGCCTAGGACTAGCGGGAGGCTATGAGCAGTTCTTC
.	TRBV29-1	.	TRBJ2-6	CSVEFWDRANVLTF	TGCAGCGTTGAATTCTGGGACAGGGCCAACGTCCTGACTTTC
.	TRBV12-3/TRBV12-4	.	TRBJ1-1	CASMAGGNTEAFF	TGTGCCAGCATGGCAGGAGGGAACACTGAAGCTTTCTTT
.	TRBV20-1	.	TRBJ2-7	CSARDLVFSYEQYF	TGCAGTGCTAGAGATTTAGTCTTCTCCTACGAGCAGTACTTC